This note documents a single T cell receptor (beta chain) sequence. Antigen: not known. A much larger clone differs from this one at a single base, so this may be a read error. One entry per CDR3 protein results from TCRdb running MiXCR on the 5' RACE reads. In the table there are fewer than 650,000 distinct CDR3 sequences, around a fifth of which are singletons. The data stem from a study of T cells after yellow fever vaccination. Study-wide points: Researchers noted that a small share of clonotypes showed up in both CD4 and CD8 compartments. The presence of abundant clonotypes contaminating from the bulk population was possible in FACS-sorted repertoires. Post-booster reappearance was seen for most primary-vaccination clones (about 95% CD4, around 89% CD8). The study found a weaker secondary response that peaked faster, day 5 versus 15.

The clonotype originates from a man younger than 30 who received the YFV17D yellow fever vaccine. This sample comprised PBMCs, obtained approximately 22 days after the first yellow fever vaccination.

CDR3 in amino acids: CAISLDWTGAYNEQFF. The CDR3 region has the DNA TGTGCCATCAGCTTAGACTGGACAGGGGCCTACAATGAGCAGTTCTTC. V gene TRBV11-2 combines with J gene TRBJ2-1; TRBD1 agrees at 9 bases. The germline V gene encodes CDR1 SGHAT and CDR2 FQNNGV. CDR3 length: 16 amino acids.